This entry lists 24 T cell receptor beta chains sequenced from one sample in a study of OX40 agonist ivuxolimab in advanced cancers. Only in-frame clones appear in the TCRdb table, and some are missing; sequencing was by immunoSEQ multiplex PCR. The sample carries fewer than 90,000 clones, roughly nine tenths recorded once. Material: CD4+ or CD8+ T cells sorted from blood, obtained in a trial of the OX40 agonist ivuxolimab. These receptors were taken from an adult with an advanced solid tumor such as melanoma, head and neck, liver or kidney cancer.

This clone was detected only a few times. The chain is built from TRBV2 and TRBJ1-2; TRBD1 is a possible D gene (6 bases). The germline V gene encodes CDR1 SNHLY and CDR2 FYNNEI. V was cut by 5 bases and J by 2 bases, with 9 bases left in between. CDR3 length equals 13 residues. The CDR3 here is CASSYRENYGYTF. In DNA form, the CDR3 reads TGTGCCAGCAGTTACAGGGAAAACTATGGCTACACCTTC.

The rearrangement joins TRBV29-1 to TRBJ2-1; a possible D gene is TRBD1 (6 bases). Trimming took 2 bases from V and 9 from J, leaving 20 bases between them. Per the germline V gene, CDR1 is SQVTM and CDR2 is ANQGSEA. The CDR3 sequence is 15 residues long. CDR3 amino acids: CSVELGTGFGTEQFF. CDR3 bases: TGCAGCGTTGAACTCGGAACAGGGTTTGGTACTGAGCAGTTCTTC.

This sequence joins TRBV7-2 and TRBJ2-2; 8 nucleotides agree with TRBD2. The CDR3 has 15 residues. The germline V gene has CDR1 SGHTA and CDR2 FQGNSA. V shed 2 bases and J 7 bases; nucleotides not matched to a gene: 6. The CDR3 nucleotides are TGTGCCAGCAGCTTATCCGGGAGGGCCGTCGGGGAGCTGTTTTTT. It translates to CASSLSGRAVGELFF.

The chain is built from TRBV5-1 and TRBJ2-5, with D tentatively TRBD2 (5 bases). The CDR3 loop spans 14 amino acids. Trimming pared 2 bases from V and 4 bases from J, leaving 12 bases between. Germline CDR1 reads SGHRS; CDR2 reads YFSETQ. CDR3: CASSFSGYLETQYF. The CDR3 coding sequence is TGCGCCAGCAGCTTTTCGGGGTACTTAGAGACCCAGTACTTC.

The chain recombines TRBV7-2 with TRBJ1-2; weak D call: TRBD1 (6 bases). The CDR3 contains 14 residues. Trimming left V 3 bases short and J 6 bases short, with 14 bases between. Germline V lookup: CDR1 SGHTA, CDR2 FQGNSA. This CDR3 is CASSFSEQGHGYTF. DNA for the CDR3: TGTGCCAGCAGCTTCTCGGAACAGGGCCATGGCTACACCTTC.

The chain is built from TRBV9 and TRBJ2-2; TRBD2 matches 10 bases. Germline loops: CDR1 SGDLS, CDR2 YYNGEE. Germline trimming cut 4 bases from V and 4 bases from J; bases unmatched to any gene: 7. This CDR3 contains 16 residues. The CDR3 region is CASSTRTSGSTGELFF. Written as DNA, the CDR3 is TGTGCCAGCAGCACCCGGACTAGCGGAAGCACCGGGGAGCTGTTTTTT.

The CDR3 sequence: CASSVAGPSGRVNEQFF. The CDR3 DNA reads as TGTGCCAGCAGCGTAGCCGGTCCTAGCGGGAGAGTCAATGAGCAGTTCTTC. The chain employs TRBV9 and TRBJ2-1; 10 bases map to TRBD2. The germline gives CDR1 SGDLS, CDR2 YYNGEE. V trimming: 0 bases; J trimming: 6 bases; junction bases outside the gene matches: 9. The CDR3 contains 17 residues.

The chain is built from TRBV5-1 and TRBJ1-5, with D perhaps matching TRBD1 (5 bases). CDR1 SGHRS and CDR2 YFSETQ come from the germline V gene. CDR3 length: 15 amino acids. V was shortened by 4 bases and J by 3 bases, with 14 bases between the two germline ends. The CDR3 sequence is CASSPSSGTNQPQHF. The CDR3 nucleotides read TGCGCCAGCAGCCCCAGCTCAGGGACCAATCAGCCCCAGCATTTT.

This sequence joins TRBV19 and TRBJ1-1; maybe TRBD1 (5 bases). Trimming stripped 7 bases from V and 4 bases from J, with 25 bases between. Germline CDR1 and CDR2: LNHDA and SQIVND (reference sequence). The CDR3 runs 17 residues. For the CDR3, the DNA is TGTGCCAGTACCGACTCTGGTGGGACGCACCGGGGCACTGAAGCTTTCTTT. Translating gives CASTDSGGTHRGTEAFF.

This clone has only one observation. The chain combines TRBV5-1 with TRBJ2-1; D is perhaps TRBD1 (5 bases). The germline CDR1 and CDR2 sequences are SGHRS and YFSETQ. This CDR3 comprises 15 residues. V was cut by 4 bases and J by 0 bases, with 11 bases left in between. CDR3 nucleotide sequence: TGCGCCAGCAGCAAAGACAGTAGCTCCTACAATGAGCAGTTCTTC. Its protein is CASSKDSSSYNEQFF.

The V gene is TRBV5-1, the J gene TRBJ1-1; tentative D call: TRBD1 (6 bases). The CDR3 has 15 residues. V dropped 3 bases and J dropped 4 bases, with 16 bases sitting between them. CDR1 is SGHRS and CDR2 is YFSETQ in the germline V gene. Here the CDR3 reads CASSSTAIRGTEAFF. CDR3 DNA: TGCGCCAGCAGCTCCACAGCAATCAGGGGCACTGAAGCTTTCTTT.

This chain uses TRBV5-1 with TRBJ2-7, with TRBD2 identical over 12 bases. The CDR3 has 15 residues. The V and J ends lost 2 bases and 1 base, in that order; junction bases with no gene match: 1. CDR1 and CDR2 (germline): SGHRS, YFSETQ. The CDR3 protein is CASSLLAGGSYEQYF. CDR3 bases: TGCGCCAGCAGCTTACTAGCGGGAGGATCCTACGAGCAGTACTTC.

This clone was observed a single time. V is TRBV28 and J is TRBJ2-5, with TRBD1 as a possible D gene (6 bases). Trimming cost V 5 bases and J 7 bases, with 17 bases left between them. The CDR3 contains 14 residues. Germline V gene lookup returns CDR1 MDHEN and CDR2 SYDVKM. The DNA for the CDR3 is TGTGCCAGCAGTCCGCTGAACAGGGCGGGGACCCAGTACTTC. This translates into CASSPLNRAGTQYF.

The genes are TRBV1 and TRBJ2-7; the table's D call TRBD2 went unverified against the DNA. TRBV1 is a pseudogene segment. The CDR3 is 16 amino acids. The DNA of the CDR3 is TGCACCAGCAGCCAAGATAAGCGGCGGAGCTACTACGAGCAGTACTTC. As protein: CTSSQDKRRSYYEQYF.

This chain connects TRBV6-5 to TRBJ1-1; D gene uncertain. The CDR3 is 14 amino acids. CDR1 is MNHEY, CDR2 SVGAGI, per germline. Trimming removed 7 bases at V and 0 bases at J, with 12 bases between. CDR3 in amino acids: CASTRGLVNTEAFF. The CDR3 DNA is TGTGCCAGCACCCGAGGGTTGGTGAACACTGAAGCTTTCTTT.

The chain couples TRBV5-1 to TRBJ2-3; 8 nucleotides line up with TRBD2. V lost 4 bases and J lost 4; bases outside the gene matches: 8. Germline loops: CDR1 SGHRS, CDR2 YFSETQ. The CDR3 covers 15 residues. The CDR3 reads CASSPSGLVADTQYF. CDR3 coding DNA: TGCGCCAGCAGCCCCTCGGGACTAGTAGCAGATACGCAGTATTTT. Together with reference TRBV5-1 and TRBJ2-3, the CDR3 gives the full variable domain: KAGVTQTPRYLIKTRGQQVTLSCSPISGHRSVSWYQQTPGQGLQFLFEYFSETQRNKGNFPGRFSGRQFSNSRSEMNVSTLELGDSALYLCASSPSGLVADTQYFGPGTRLTVL.

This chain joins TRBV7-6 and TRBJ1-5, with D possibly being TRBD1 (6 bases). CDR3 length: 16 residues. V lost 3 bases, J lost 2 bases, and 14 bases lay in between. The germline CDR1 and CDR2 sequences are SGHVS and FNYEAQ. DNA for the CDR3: TGTGCCAGCAGCTTGTGGGGGGGCCCGGGCAATCAGCCCCAGCATTTT. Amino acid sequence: CASSLWGGPGNQPQHF.

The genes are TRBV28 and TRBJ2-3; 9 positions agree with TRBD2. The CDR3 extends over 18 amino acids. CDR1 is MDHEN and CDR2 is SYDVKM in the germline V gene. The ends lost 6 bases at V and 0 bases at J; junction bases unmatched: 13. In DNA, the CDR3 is TGTGCCAGCAGCCCCTGGGGGGGTAGCGGGGGTAGCACAGATACGCAGTATTTT. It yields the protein CASSPWGGSGGSTDTQYF.

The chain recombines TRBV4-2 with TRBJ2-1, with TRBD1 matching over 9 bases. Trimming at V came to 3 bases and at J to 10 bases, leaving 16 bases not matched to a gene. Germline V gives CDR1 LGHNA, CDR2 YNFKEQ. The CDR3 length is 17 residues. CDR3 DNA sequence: TGTGCCAGCAGCCAGACGGGGACAGGGACCCTCCTCACCGAGCAGTTCTTC. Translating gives CASSQTGTGTLLTEQFF.

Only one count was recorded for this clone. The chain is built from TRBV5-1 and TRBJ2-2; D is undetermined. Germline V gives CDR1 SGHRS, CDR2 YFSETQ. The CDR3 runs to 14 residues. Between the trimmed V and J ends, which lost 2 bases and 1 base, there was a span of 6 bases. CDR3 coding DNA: TGCGCCAGCAGCTTTGGTCGGAACACCGGGGAGCTGTTTTTT. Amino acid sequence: CASSFGRNTGELFF.

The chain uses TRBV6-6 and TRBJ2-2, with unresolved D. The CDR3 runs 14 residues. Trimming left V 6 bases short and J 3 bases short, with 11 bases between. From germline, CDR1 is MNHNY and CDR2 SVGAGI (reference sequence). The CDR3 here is CASRLWADTGELFF. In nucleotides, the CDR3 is TGTGCCAGCAGATTGTGGGCGGACACCGGGGAGCTGTTTTTT.

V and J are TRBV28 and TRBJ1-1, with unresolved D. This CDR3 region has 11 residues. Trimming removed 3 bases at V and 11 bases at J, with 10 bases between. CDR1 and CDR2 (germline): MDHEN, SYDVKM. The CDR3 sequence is CASSFRAVAFF. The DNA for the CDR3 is TGTGCCAGCAGTTTTCGGGCTGTGGCTTTCTTT.

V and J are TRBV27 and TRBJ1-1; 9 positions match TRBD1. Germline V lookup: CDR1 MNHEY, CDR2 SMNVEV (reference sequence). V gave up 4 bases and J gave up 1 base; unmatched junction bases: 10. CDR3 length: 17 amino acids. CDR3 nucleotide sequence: TGTGCCAGCAGTTCCCCCGGGACAGGGTTTTCGAACACTGAAGCTTTCTTT. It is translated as CASSSPGTGFSNTEAFF.

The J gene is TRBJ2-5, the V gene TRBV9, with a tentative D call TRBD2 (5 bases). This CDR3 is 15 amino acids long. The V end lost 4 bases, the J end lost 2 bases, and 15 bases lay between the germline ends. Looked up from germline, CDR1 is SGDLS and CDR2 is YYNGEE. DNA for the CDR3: TGTGCCAGCAGCCCATCGACCGGGATACAAGAGACCCAGTACTTC. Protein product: CASSPSTGIQETQYF.